The clone carrying this TCR beta chain was found a few times. The data were obtained in a study of blood T cell repertoires in COVID-19. Study at large: Material from acute and convalescent COVID-19 was sourced from the United States, Italy and Spain.

Germline CDR1 is MNHEY and CDR2 is SMNVEV (reference sequence). The CDR3 contains 15 residues. J gave up 4 bases and V 5 bases, and 8 bases lay outside the gene matches. In the original workflow: Estimated nucleated cell counts came from reference gene primer amplification. Data came from immunoSEQ multiplex PCR; TCRdb stores just in-frame clones and leaves some out. V, J and clone size were drawn from that table, and D and trimming were deduced from the DNA. The repertoire includes fewer than 350,000 clones, 80% to 90% of them detected once, and under 2.5% sits in the top ten. In terms of age and location, participants ranged from roughly 18 to 100 years and lived in 24 US areas. Recovered Cohort 3 donors showed two negative PCRs, clearance, or symptom resolution.

This clonotype was obtained from a man aged 25 to 40 who had recovered from COVID-19. J is TRBJ1-3 and V is TRBV27, with TRBD1 matching 7 bases. Source material: PBMCs or T cells enriched from blood (not recorded which). The DNA of the CDR3 is TGTGCCAGCAGTGTACAGGGGACAGCGGGAAACACCATATATTTT. Residues: CASSVQGTAGNTIYF.